This T cell receptor (beta chain) was observed in a study of spatial heterogeneity in lung cancer. Looking at the study overall: Donation came from around 72 patients with untreated early-stage non-small cell lung cancer. The follow-up PBMC samples were sequenced whenever they were available. The median time to follow-up was approximately 23 months after resection. Beta-chain sequences were consistently detected more often than alpha-chain sequences. Study outcomes and limitations: Compared with follow-up, resection was when ubiquitous expanded tumor TCRs appeared in blood more.

TCRdb recomputed calls from the 5' RACE reads with MiXCR, one row per CDR3 protein. The sample has more than 40,000 distinct CDR3 sequences; under 25% are singletons. This clonotype was seen more than once but under ten times. As yet, its antigen is unknown. Germline CDR1 and CDR2: SQVTM and ANQGSEA. Trimming removed 0 bases at V and 0 bases at J, with 12 bases between. There are 17 residues in the CDR3. Stated time point: blood at routine non-recurrence follow-up after resection. The sample here was PBMCs, taken at follow-up. The receptor was isolated from a female donor with early-stage non-small cell lung cancer. V gene TRBV29-1 combines with J gene TRBJ2-6; D is unclear. CDR3 protein: CSVEDLGVSSGANVLTF. The CDR3 region has the DNA TGCAGCGTTGAAGATCTTGGCGTAAGCTCTGGGGCCAACGTCCTGACTTTC.